The 16 T cell receptor beta chains reported below all come from one sample, sequenced in a study of cytomegalovirus exposure and HLA in healthy donors. The study ran its PCR with 60 Vbeta and 13 Jbeta primers. TCRdb's table, derived via immunoSEQ multiplex PCR, lists solely in-frame clones and lacks some. The sample consists of 250,000 to 350,000 clones, more than 80% of them appearing once. Sequenced sample: PBMCs. These receptors came from a man aged 40-50 years in good health and CMV-seropositive.

CDR3 in amino acids: CASSGQGKNEQFF. CDR3 coding DNA: TGTGCCAGCAGTGGACAGGGGAAGAATGAGCAGTTCTTC. The V call is TRBV27, the J call TRBJ2-1; 9 nucleotides match TRBD1. The CDR3 sequence is 13 residues long. V was clipped by 5 bases and J by 7 bases; unmatched bases: 3. CDR1 MNHEY and CDR2 SMNVEV come from the germline V gene (reference sequence).

Turning to this clone: Additional DNA sequences in this sample encode the identical CDR3. The V gene is TRBV18, the J gene TRBJ2-7; D is unclear. With 3 bases removed from V and 1 base from J, the gap between germline ends came to 7 bases. The CDR3 has 13 amino acids. Per germline, CDR1 KGHSH and CDR2 LQKENI. This chain's CDR3 is CASSPGLSYEQYF. CDR3 sequence (DNA): TGTGCCAGCTCACCTGGGCTTTCCTACGAGCAGTACTTC.

The V gene is TRBV27, the J gene TRBJ1-1; D may be TRBD1 (6 bases). Per germline, CDR1 MNHEY and CDR2 SMNVEV (reference sequence). The CDR3 length is 15 residues. V lost 2 bases, J lost 5 bases, and 15 bases lay in between. The CDR3 DNA sequence: TGTGCCAGCAGTTTAACAGGGATGGCGAATACTGAAGCTTTCTTT. This translates into CASSLTGMANTEAFF.

V gene TRBV5-4 combines with J gene TRBJ2-2; 13 nucleotides agree with TRBD2. The J segment lost 3 bases and the V segment lost 4 bases, leaving 6 bases of the junction unmatched. Per the germline V gene, CDR1 is SGHNT and CDR2 is YYREEE (reference sequence). This CDR3 is built from 17 residues. CDR3: CASSLGLAGAYTGELFF. CDR3 nucleotides: TGTGCCAGCAGCCTAGGACTAGCGGGAGCATACACCGGGGAGCTGTTTTTT.

The chain uses TRBV5-6 and TRBJ2-7; D remains ambiguous. CDR3 length: 13 amino acids. The germline gives CDR1 SGHDT, CDR2 YYEEEE. Trimming removed 0 bases from V and 3 bases from J, with 7 bases in between. In DNA, the CDR3 is TGTGCCAGCAGCTTGGGGCTCAACTACGAGCAGTACTTC. This translates into CASSLGLNYEQYF.

J is TRBJ1-4 and V is TRBV27; 8 positions match TRBD1. Germline CDR1 and CDR2: MNHEY and SMNVEV (reference sequence). The CDR3 runs to 14 residues. Trimming cost V 3 bases and J 5 bases; bases outside gene matches: 2. The DNA of the CDR3 is TGTGCCAGCAGTTTGTGGACAGGGAATGAAAAACTGTTTTTT. Its protein product is CASSLWTGNEKLFF.

This clone was recorded only once. One junction end disagrees with the germline gene, perhaps due to a read error. The chain carries TRBV7-9 and TRBJ1-2; the match to TRBD1 covers 7 bases. Looked up from germline, CDR1 is SEHNR and CDR2 is FQNEAQ (reference sequence). CDR3 size: 15 residues. CDR3 sequence reads: CSSSFRDSILYGYTF. In DNA form, the CDR3 reads TGTTCCAGCAGCTTCCGGGACAGCATCCTCTATGGCTACACCTTC.

The CDR3 DNA reads as TGTGCCAGCAGCCTAGGACAGGGGTGGCAGCCCCAGCATTTT. It codes for CASSLGQGWQPQHF. The chain carries TRBV7-2 and TRBJ1-5, with 9 bases identical to TRBD1. Germline V gene data show CDR1 as SGHTA and CDR2 as FQGNSA. The trim removed 5 bases at V and 7 bases at J, leaving 6 bases unmatched. The CDR3 has 14 amino acids.

This clone was seen a single time. The V and J genes are TRBV21-1 and TRBJ1-1; the DNA was not used to check the table's D call, TRBD1. TRBV21-1 is labeled a pseudogene. This CDR3 contains 15 residues. Here the CDR3 DNA reads TGTGCCAGCAGCAAAGGGGGACAGGCGAACACTGAAGCTTTCTTT. Residues: CASSKGGQANTEAFF.

The chain carries TRBV7-2 and TRBJ1-1; TRBD1 matches at 9 bases. The CDR3 extends over 16 amino acids. In germline, CDR1 is SGHTA, CDR2 FQGNSA. Losses at the gene ends were 0 bases for V and 5 bases for J; bases not matched to a gene: 7. CDR3 in DNA: TGTGCCAGCAGCTTAGCGGGAACAGGGGGCCTGACTGAAGCTTTCTTT. Protein: CASSLAGTGGLTEAFF.

The chain employs TRBV10-3 and TRBJ2-7; TRBD2 matches 10 bases. V lost 6 bases, J lost 4 bases, and 6 bases stayed unmatched. Germline loops: CDR1 ENHRY, CDR2 SYGVKD. The CDR3 extends over 14 amino acids. The CDR3 is CAISDSGRTYEQYF. Here the CDR3 DNA reads TGTGCCATCAGCGATAGCGGGAGGACATACGAGCAGTACTTC.

This clone was seen a single time. The V call is TRBV6-5, the J call TRBJ2-7; possibly TRBD2 for D (5 bases). V lost 6 bases and J 6 bases, leaving 9 bases between the germline ends. The CDR3 runs to 11 residues. Per germline, CDR1 MNHEY and CDR2 SVGAGI. CDR3 DNA sequence: TGTGCCAGCAGCCGGGAATCCGAGCAGTACTTC. Translated: CASSRESEQYF.

This chain joins TRBV13 and TRBJ2-1; 11 bases align to TRBD2. Germline lookup yields CDR1 PRHDT and CDR2 FYEKMQ (reference sequence). The ends lost 4 bases at V and 3 bases at J; junction bases unmatched: 5. The CDR3 covers 16 residues. The CDR3 sequence is CASSWISGRGYNEQFF. CDR3 in DNA: TGTGCCAGCAGCTGGATTAGCGGGAGGGGCTACAATGAGCAGTTCTTC.

The CDR3 DNA is TGTGCCTGGAGTCGCGGACTTGAACGGGGTGAGCAGTTCTTC. It codes for CAWSRGLERGEQFF. The J gene is TRBJ2-1, the V gene TRBV30, with D perhaps TRBD2 (5 bases). There are 14 residues in the CDR3. The germline CDR1 and CDR2 sequences are GTSNPN and SVGIG (reference sequence). V shed 2 bases and J shed 9 bases, with 17 bases lying between them.

The chain carries TRBV6-5 and TRBJ2-7; D perhaps matches TRBD1 (6 bases). Trimming pared 4 bases from V and 4 bases from J, leaving 8 bases between. Germline V gives CDR1 MNHEY, CDR2 SVGAGI. The CDR3 length is 12 residues. The CDR3, as DNA: TGTGCCAGCAGTTTGGACAGATACGAGCAGTACTTC. Translated: CASSLDRYEQYF.

V usage is TRBV28 and J usage is TRBJ1-5, with a possible D match to TRBD1 (6 bases). V shed 6 bases and J shed 5 bases, with 11 bases lying between them. In germline, CDR1 is MDHEN, CDR2 SYDVKM. The CDR3 contains 13 residues. In nucleotides, the CDR3 is TGTGCCAGCAGGGTCGAGGGGGATCAGCCCCAGCATTTT. Amino acids: CASRVEGDQPQHF.